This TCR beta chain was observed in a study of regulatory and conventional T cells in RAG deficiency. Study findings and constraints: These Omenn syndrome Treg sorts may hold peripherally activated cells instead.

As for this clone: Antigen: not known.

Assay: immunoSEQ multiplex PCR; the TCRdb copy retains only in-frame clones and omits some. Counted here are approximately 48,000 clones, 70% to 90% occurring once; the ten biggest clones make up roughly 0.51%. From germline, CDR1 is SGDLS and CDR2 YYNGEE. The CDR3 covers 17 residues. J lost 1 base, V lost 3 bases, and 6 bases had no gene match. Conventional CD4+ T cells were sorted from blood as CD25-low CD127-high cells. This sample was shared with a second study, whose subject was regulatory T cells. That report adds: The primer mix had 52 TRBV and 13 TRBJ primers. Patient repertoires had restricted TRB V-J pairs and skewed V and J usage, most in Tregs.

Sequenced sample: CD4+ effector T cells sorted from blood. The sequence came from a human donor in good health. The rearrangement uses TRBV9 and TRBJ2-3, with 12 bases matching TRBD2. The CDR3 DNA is TGTGCCAGCAGCGCCCAACTAGCGGGAGGCCGCACAGATACGCAGTATTTT. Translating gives CASSAQLAGGRTDTQYF.